This T cell receptor (beta chain) stems from a study of Graves' ophthalmopathy and Graves' hyperthyroidism (dated 2018 in TCRdb). With regard to the full study: Peripheral blood was collected at initial diagnosis, before any treatment. To tell Graves' ophthalmopathy apart from Graves' hyperthyroidism, and to predict which patients would progress to ophthalmopathy, the study relied on TCR beta repertoire signatures. In total, under 150 blood samples were TCR-sequenced: 43 ophthalmopathy, under 80 hyperthyroidism and approximately 17 hyperthyroidism-to-ophthalmopathy patients. To explore V-J signatures distinguishing ophthalmopathy from hyperthyroidism, a discovery set of about a hundred patients (fewer than 45 ophthalmopathy, about 57 stable hyperthyroidism) was enrolled. An independent validation cohort was composed of roughly 18 hyperthyroidism patients and over 15 patients who later progressed from hyperthyroidism to ophthalmopathy. T-cell repertoires of thyroid tissue and blood were compared in over 5 hyperthyroidism patients. Following sampling, methimazole starting at 30 mg daily was administered to hyperthyroidism patients, and high-dose intravenous methylprednisolone was administered to ophthalmopathy patients.

This clonotype was observed at least ten times. Its antigen remains undetermined. Per-base qualities were not stored, and no clone one base away is much larger. CDR1 and CDR2, looked up from the germline V gene (reference sequence), are LNHDA and SQIVND. The CDR3 sequence holds 14 residues, the cysteine and phenylalanine included. CDR3 DNA is the only sequence kept; it has 42 bases, read in frame from the first base. The germline ends are 14 bases apart after V is trimmed by 5 bases and J by 5 bases. TCR beta CDR3 regions were amplified from RNA transcripts for repertoire sequencing. HTBI primers and the Qiagen OneStep RT-PCR kit were used in a first-round RT-PCR, which was followed by a second-round multiplex PCR, size selection and purification. Libraries were sequenced on an Illumina HiSeq2000 using paired-end 100 bp reads. The study's own analysis went as follows. Reads were processed with SOAPnuke, discarding reads with adapters, uncalled bases, mean Phred below 15, or no exact constant-primer or identifier match. High-quality paired reads were merged with COPE v1.2.5. Each unique nucleotide sequence was treated as a clonotype, and MiTCR v1.1 was used to align the clonotypes to the IMGT TRB V, D and J references. The analysis was limited to V-J combinations with a frequency above 0.0001, which together covered roughly 99% of the repertoires. A TCR clonal expansion and chaos score per V-J combination was defined as the ratio of F50 clonal expansion to chaos observed in the TCRdist matrix. Welch's t-statistics and random forest were used to reduce the features to about a dozen V-J combinations, which were then used as input to a naive Bayes classifier. The similarity between thyroid and blood repertoires was quantified using the Morisita-Horn index. TCRdb reprocessed the public reads (quality trimming at Q25 with fastp, clone calling with MiXCR) and kept in-frame beta chains. Rows are unified per CDR3 protein, each entry keeping the most common DNA and genes. TCRdb's processing, not the authors' own work, is the source of the V and J calls. For this sample the table gives tens of thousands of distinct CDR3 sequences, of which approximately 50% were detected only once. The top ten clones comprise roughly 4.7% of the sample.

Overall results and qualifications from the work: Most of the expanded thyroid clonotypes with a frequency above 0.001 were also detected in blood, and it was suggested that the thyroid immune response may be reflected by blood repertoires. In validation, the model predicted ophthalmopathy progression with 55% to 71% sensitivity and around 72% specificity; some twelve predicted patients were CT-confirmed with GO in a median of approximately 6.5 months. In cross-validation, the 13-signature model distinguished ophthalmopathy from stable hyperthyroidism with just over 85% sensitivity and about 81% specificity, while in the test set the corresponding values were about 80% and 75%. No statistical method was used to set the sample size in advance, and the investigators knew which group each participant was assigned to.

The ophthalmopathy patients had moderately to severely active disease, with a Clinical Activity Score of 3 or higher, a NOSPECS grade of 4 or higher, and a disease duration of less than 3 months. Anyone with other autoimmune diseases, uncontrolled infections, pregnancy or lactation was excluded from the study. Diagnosis relied on clinical symptoms, serum thyroxine, TRAb, thyroid ultrasound and orbital computed tomography. PBMCs were isolated from 8 to 10 ml of fresh peripheral blood by Ficoll-Paque density gradient centrifugation. Total RNA was extracted using Trizol reagent, and RNA quality was checked on an Agilent 2100 Bioanalyzer.

This TCR was sampled from an adult woman with Graves' ophthalmopathy. The chain was built from TRBV19 and TRBJ2-3; the D region possibly corresponds to TRBD1 (6 bases align). The sequencing sample was made of peripheral blood. The DNA sequence is as follows: TGTGCCAGTAGTTTTGGGGGCGTTGGAGATACGCAGTATTTT. This gives the protein CASSFGGVGDTQYF.